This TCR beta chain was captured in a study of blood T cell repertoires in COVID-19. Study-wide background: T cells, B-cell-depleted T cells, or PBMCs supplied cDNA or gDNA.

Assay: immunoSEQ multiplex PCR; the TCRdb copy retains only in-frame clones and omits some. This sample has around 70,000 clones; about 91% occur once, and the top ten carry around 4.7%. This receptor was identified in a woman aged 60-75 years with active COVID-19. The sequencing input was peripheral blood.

CDR3: CASSQAWTSATDTQYF. In nucleotides, the CDR3 is TGTGCCAGCAGCCAAGCATGGACTAGCGCAACAGATACGCAGTATTTT. The chain carries TRBV3-1 (or the pseudogene TRBV3-2) and TRBJ2-3, with 9 bases identical to TRBD2. Per germline, CDR1 LGHDT and CDR2 YNNKEL (reference sequence). V was pared by 1 base and J by 3 bases, with 5 bases of the junction left unmatched. The CDR3 contains 16 residues.